Below are 11 T cell receptor beta chains sequenced from a single sample in a study of cytomegalovirus exposure and HLA in healthy donors. Clones were read by immunoSEQ multiplex PCR, and TCRdb kept only the in-frame ones, dropping some. The repertoire holds 150,000 to 200,000 clones, approximately 86% seen once, with 2% to 2.5% in the top ten. Sequenced: PBMCs. All receptors come from a woman between 18 and 30 years old in good health and CMV-seronegative.

The rearrangement uses TRBV6-5 and TRBJ1-2; no reliable D call. This CDR3 region has 13 residues. Germline V gene data show CDR1 as MNHEY and CDR2 as SVGAGI. The V end was cut by 0 bases, the J end by 4 bases, with 6 bases between. The CDR3 DNA reads TGTGCCAGCAGTTACTCGCCCAGCTATGGCTACACCTTC. Translating gives CASSYSPSYGYTF.

V and J are TRBV29-1 and TRBJ2-3; 8 nucleotides match TRBD1. Germline loops: CDR1 SQVTM, CDR2 ANQGSEA. This CDR3 has 11 residues. With 6 bases clipped from V and 11 bases from J, the junction kept 7 bases outside the gene matches. CDR3 DNA: TGCAGCGTGCCGACAGGGGCAGGGCAGTATTTT. Translated: CSVPTGAGQYF.

J is TRBJ1-3 and V is TRBV18; D not resolved. V lost 3 bases and J 0 bases, leaving 12 bases between the germline ends. CDR1 and CDR2 from the germline V gene are KGHSH and LQKENI. CDR3 size: 16 residues. The CDR3 spells CASSPGLTSSGNTIYF. DNA for the CDR3: TGTGCCAGCTCACCCGGACTGACCTCCTCTGGAAACACCATATATTTT.

The table lists this clone with a count of one. The gene calls are TRBV18 and TRBJ2-7, with 7 bases fitting TRBD1. The V gene's germline CDR1 is KGHSH and CDR2 LQKENI. With V trimmed by 2 bases and J by 0 bases, 7 bases remained unmatched. The CDR3 totals 16 residues. In DNA, the CDR3 is TGTGCCAGCTCACCAATCGGGACAGCCATCTCCTACGAGCAGTACTTC. Its translation is CASSPIGTAISYEQYF.

A single count supports this clone. The CDR3 DNA is TGCGCCAGCCGTTCAGGGACTAGCGGGGGGCCAGATACGCAGTATTTT. Its protein product is CASRSGTSGGPDTQYF. The rearrangement uses TRBV5-1 and TRBJ2-3, with 15 nucleotides matching TRBD2. CDR3 length: 16 amino acids. CDR1 SGHRS and CDR2 YFSETQ come from the germline V gene. V was pared by 7 bases and J by 4 bases, with 7 bases of the junction left unmatched.

The chain joins TRBV5-1 to TRBJ1-4; 8 bases match TRBD1. V lost 5 bases, J lost 0 bases, and 3 bases stayed unmatched. The CDR3 sequence is 15 residues long. Germline values: CDR1 SGHRS, CDR2 YFSETQ. CDR3: CASRTGDPTNEKLFF. The CDR3 DNA reads TGCGCCAGCAGGACAGGGGACCCAACTAATGAAAAACTGTTTTTT.

The chain joins TRBV19 to TRBJ2-7, with TRBD1 identical over 7 bases. Losses at the gene ends were 7 bases for V and 2 bases for J; bases not matched to a gene: 11. CDR3 length: 15 residues. Germline values: CDR1 LNHDA, CDR2 SQIVND (reference sequence). CDR3 bases: TGTGCCAGTACCCTAGAGGGGGCAGCGCCCTACGAGCAGTACTTC. Translating it yields CASTLEGAAPYEQYF.

The J gene is TRBJ1-2, the V gene TRBV6-5; TRBD1 matches 10 bases. Trimming cost V 0 bases and J 6 bases; bases outside gene matches: 4. The germline gives CDR1 MNHEY, CDR2 SVGAGI. This CDR3 has 15 amino acids. The CDR3 nucleotides read TGTGCCAGCAGTTACTCGGGGACAGGGGTGGATGGCTACACCTTC. This codes for CASSYSGTGVDGYTF.

The rearrangement joins TRBV15 to TRBJ1-2; tentative D call: TRBD1 (5 bases). The ends were cut back, 0 bases at V and 4 bases at J, with 9 bases in the middle. This CDR3 has 14 residues. CDR1 is LNHNV, CDR2 YYDKDF, per germline (reference sequence). The CDR3 spells CATSRDGGVYGYTF. CDR3 DNA: TGTGCCACCAGCAGAGACGGAGGGGTCTATGGCTACACCTTC.

As regards this clone: Germline and junction disagree at one end, which may indicate a read error. The chain recombines TRBV7-9 with TRBJ2-7; TRBD1 agrees at 8 bases. CDR1 is SEHNR, CDR2 FQNEAQ, per germline (reference sequence). The CDR3 consists of 13 residues. The CDR3 DNA follows: TGTGCCAGCAGCTTAGGCCAAGGGGGGACAGGACAATTC. Its protein product is CASSLGQGGTGQF.

This clone was seen a handful of times. Additional DNA sequences in this sample encode the identical CDR3. The gene calls are TRBV2 and TRBJ2-1, with D unclear. V lost 1 base and J 0 bases, leaving 7 bases between the germline ends. Germline V gene data show CDR1 as SNHLY and CDR2 as FYNNEI. The CDR3 runs 15 residues. In nucleotides, the CDR3 is TGTGCCAGCAGTGAAGGGCGGAGCTCCTACAATGAGCAGTTCTTC. Protein: CASSEGRSSYNEQFF.